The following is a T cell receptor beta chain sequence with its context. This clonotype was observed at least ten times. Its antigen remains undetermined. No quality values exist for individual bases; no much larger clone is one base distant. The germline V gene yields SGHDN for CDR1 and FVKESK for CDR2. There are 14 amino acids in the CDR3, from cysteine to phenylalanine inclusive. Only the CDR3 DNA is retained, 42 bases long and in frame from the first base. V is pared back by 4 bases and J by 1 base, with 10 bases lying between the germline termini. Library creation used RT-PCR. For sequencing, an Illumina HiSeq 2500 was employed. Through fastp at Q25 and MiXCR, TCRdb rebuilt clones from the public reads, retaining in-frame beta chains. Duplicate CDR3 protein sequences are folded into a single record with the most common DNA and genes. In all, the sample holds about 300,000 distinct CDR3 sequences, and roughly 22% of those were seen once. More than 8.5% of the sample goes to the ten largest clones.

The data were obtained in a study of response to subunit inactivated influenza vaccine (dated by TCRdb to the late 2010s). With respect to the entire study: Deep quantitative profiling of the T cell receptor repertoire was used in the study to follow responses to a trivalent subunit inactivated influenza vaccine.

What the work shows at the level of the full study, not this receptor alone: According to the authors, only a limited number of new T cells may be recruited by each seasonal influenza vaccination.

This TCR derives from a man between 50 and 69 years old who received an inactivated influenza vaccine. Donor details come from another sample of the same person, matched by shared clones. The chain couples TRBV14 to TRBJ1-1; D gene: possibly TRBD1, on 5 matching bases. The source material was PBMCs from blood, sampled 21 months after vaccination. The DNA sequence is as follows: TGTGCCAGCAGCCCGGGACCGCCGAACACTGAAGCTTTCTTT. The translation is CASSPGPPNTEAFF. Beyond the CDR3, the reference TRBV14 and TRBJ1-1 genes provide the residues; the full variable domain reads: EAGVTQFPSHSVIEKGQTVTLRCDPISGHDNLYWYRRVMGKEIKFLLHFVKESKQDESGMPNNRFLAERTGGTYSTLKVQPAELEDSGVYFCASSPGPPNTEAFFGQGTRLTVV.